These 6 T cell receptor beta chains came from one sample sequenced in a study of blood T cells in healthy people across ages. Sample-barcoded 5' priming and a J-beta primer mix drove a second PCR of about 6 to 12 cycles. TCRdb ran MiXCR on the 5' RACE reads and lists one entry per CDR3 protein. Of about 720,000 distinct CDR3 sequences listed, about 20% are singletons. Sequencing was performed on blood. Receptors were obtained from a man aged 70 or older in good health.

This chain links TRBV20-1 with TRBJ2-3; 7 bases line up with TRBD2. Germline V lookup: CDR1 DFQATT, CDR2 SNEGSKA (reference sequence). With V trimmed by 0 bases and J by 0 bases, 6 bases remained unmatched. The CDR3 is made up of 16 amino acids. CDR3 residues: CSARDRAGVSTDTQYF. In nucleotides, the CDR3 is TGCAGTGCTAGAGATCGGGCGGGAGTTAGCACAGATACGCAGTATTTT.

On this clonotype: A much larger clone sits a single nucleotide away, making a read error possible. The V and J genes are TRBV6-2 or TRBV6-3 and TRBJ2-1; D ambiguous. The germline V and J ends were trimmed by 1 base and 7 bases, with 2 bases remaining between them. Germline values: CDR1 MNHEY, CDR2 SVGEGT. This CDR3 has 11 residues. The CDR3: CASSYWNEQFF. The CDR3 bases are TGTGCCAGCAGTTACTGGAATGAGCAGTTCTTC.

The CDR3 loop is CASSPGLAGDLTYEQYF. The CDR3 DNA sequence: TGTGCCAGCAGCCCGGGACTAGCGGGAGACCTAACCTACGAGCAGTACTTC. V gene TRBV7-9 combines with J gene TRBJ2-7; TRBD2 aligns across 14 bases. Germline V gene lookup returns CDR1 SEHNR and CDR2 FQNEAQ (reference sequence). The V and J ends lost 5 bases and 2 bases, in that order; junction bases with no gene match: 8. CDR3 length: 17 amino acids. Drawing the rest from reference TRBV7-9 and TRBJ2-7, the complete variable domain is DTGVSQNPRHKITKRGQNVTFRCDPISEHNRLYWYRQTLGQGPEFLTYFQNEAQLEKSRLLSDRFSAERPKGSFSTLEIQRTEQGDSAMYLCASSPGLAGDLTYEQYFGPGTRLTVT.

This clonotype was seen just once. V usage is TRBV5-1 and J usage is TRBJ2-1, with 7 bases lining up with TRBD2. The CDR3 consists of 16 residues. Germline V lookup: CDR1 SGHRS, CDR2 YFSETQ. Trimming cost V 4 bases and J 1 base; bases outside gene matches: 8. Here the CDR3 reads CASSEIGLVSYNEQFF. The CDR3, as DNA: TGCGCCAGCAGCGAGATAGGACTAGTTTCCTACAATGAGCAGTTCTTC.

The chain combines TRBV5-1 with TRBJ1-1; D remains unclear. Trimming stripped 5 bases from V and 3 bases from J, with 11 bases between. The CDR3 is 13 residues long. Germline lookup yields CDR1 SGHRS and CDR2 YFSETQ. CDR3 nucleotide sequence: TGCGCCAGCAGATTTGGGATAGACACTGAAGCTTTCTTT. Translating it yields CASRFGIDTEAFF.

The chain uses TRBV2 and TRBJ2-1; D perhaps matches TRBD1 (5 bases). The germline V gene encodes CDR1 SNHLY and CDR2 FYNNEI. V was cut by 6 bases and J by 7 bases, with 13 bases left in between. The CDR3 sequence is 13 residues long. The CDR3 reads CASRGRGWNEQFF. CDR3 sequence (DNA): TGTGCCAGCAGAGGAAGGGGATGGAATGAGCAGTTCTTC.